This record looks at one TCR beta chain sequence and its context. The antigen remains undetermined. This specimen belongs to a study of cytomegalovirus exposure and HLA in healthy donors. Overall study: Some 200 million T cells yielded roughly 100 million unique TCR beta sequences, as an earlier analysis found.

Study-level points and caveats: Confirmation was obtained in vitro that a few CMV-associated chains are specific for CMV antigens.

This CDR3 is built from 13 residues. The V gene lost 7 bases and the J gene lost 1 base, with 10 bases spanning the gap. CDR1 and CDR2 from the germline V gene are LNHDA and SQIVND (reference sequence). Primers included in the PCR were 60 Vbeta and 13 Jbeta primers. In the original workflow: Unique TCR beta chains numbered roughly 83 million in a later analysis, with about 11 million shared. Some clones are missing from TCRdb's copy, which holds only in-frame ones; the method was immunoSEQ multiplex PCR. V, J and clone size were drawn from that table, and D and trimming were deduced from the DNA. The table shows about 160,000 clones, with around four fifths occurring only once.

Material for sequencing was PBMCs. This chain uses TRBV19 with TRBJ1-1; no definite D call. This TCR derives from a man aged 45-65 years in good health and CMV-seropositive. The CDR3 DNA sequence: TGTGCCAGTACCCTCCGCGGGAACACTGAAGCTTTCTTT. Translation: CASTLRGNTEAFF.